The 27 T cell receptor beta chains reported below all come from one sample, sequenced in a study of blood T cell repertoires in COVID-19. Sequencing used immunoSEQ multiplex PCR; TCRdb keeps in-frame clones, though not all of them. The sample lists about 260,000 clones, less than 95% occurring once. Material for sequencing was PBMCs or T cells enriched from blood (not recorded which). The receptors here all came from a man aged 40-55 years who had been exposed to COVID-19.

The chain uses TRBV2 and TRBJ2-1; 9 nucleotides line up with TRBD1. The CDR3 spans 13 residues. Trimming removed 6 bases from V and 7 bases from J; junction bases left unmatched: 4. In germline, CDR1 is SNHLY, CDR2 FYNNEI. This chain's CDR3 is CASRVDRGNEQFF. CDR3 DNA: TGTGCCAGCAGAGTCGACAGGGGGAATGAGCAGTTCTTC.

The chain combines TRBV25-1 with TRBJ1-1; 7 bases match TRBD1. From germline, CDR1 is MGHDK and CDR2 SYGVNS. The CDR3 spans 16 residues. The ends lost 6 bases at V and 0 bases at J; junction bases unmatched: 10. CDR3 amino acids: CASSQWDSLMNTEAFF. In DNA, the CDR3 is TGTGCCAGCAGCCAGTGGGACAGTCTAATGAACACTGAAGCTTTCTTT.

V and J are TRBV7-2 and TRBJ1-6, with TRBD1 matching over 11 bases. CDR3 length: 17 amino acids. Germline loops: CDR1 SGHTA, CDR2 FQGNSA. The V and J ends lost 5 bases and 6 bases, in that order; junction bases with no gene match: 9. CDR3 in DNA: TGTGCCAGCAGCCCCGGCTTAGGGACAGGGGGTAATTCACCCCTCCACTTT. This translates into CASSPGLGTGGNSPLHF.

V usage is TRBV5-1 and J usage is TRBJ1-1, with 8 bases aligning to TRBD1. This CDR3 is 17 amino acids long. Germline trimming cut 1 base from V and 1 base from J; bases unmatched to any gene: 9. Germline CDR1 reads SGHRS; CDR2 reads YFSETQ. In DNA, the CDR3 is TGCGCCAGCAGCTTGTTCCCAGGGGGCACATCGAACACTGAAGCTTTCTTT. Translation: CASSLFPGGTSNTEAFF.

V and J are TRBV5-1 and TRBJ1-5, with 7 bases fitting TRBD1. CDR1 and CDR2 from the germline V gene are SGHRS and YFSETQ. The CDR3 runs 15 residues. V lost 0 bases to trimming and J lost 3 bases; unmatched junction nucleotides: 3. Here the CDR3 reads CASSLGDRDNQPQHF. For the CDR3, the DNA is TGCGCCAGCAGCTTGGGAGACAGGGACAATCAGCCCCAGCATTTT.

The gene calls are TRBV18 and TRBJ2-1, with D tentatively TRBD2 (5 bases). V was clipped by 8 bases and J by 1 base, with 6 bases between them. CDR1 and CDR2 (germline): KGHSH, LQKENI. The CDR3 runs to 12 residues. CDR3 coding DNA: TGTGCCAGCGAGGGTTCCTACAATGAGCAGTTCTTC. It translates to CASEGSYNEQFF.

The chain carries TRBV2 and TRBJ1-6; 8 bases match TRBD1. The V and J ends lost 4 bases and 9 bases, in that order; junction bases with no gene match: 8. Germline lookup yields CDR1 SNHLY and CDR2 FYNNEI. The CDR3 loop spans 15 amino acids. The CDR3 reads CASSVSQGASSPLHF. The CDR3 coding sequence is TGTGCCAGCAGTGTCTCCCAGGGGGCATCTTCACCCCTCCACTTT.

This chain links TRBV5-6 with TRBJ2-7; the match to TRBD2 covers 16 bases. Germline CDR1 is SGHDT and CDR2 is YYEEEE. CDR3 length: 17 residues. Trimming took 0 bases from V and 2 from J; bases not matched to a gene: 2. The CDR3 protein is CASSLGGTSGRAYEQYF. CDR3 nucleotide sequence: TGTGCCAGCAGCTTGGGAGGGACTAGCGGGAGGGCCTACGAGCAGTACTTC.

V usage is TRBV7-9 and J usage is TRBJ2-2; D ambiguous. V lost 5 bases, J lost 7 bases, and 8 bases lay in between. Germline CDR1 and CDR2: SEHNR and FQNEAQ (reference sequence). The CDR3 is 12 residues long. The CDR3 sequence is CASSGLGGELFF. Here the CDR3 DNA reads TGTGCCAGCAGCGGCCTAGGCGGGGAGCTGTTTTTT.

The chain combines TRBV12-3 or TRBV12-4 with TRBJ2-7, with D perhaps matching TRBD2 (5 bases). CDR3 size: 12 residues. Trimming removed 5 bases at V and 6 bases at J, with 11 bases between. The CDR3 DNA reads TGTGCCAGCAGTACGGGGAGAGGCGAGCAGTACTTC. It translates to CASSTGRGEQYF.

This clone was counted between two and nine times. The genes are TRBV18 and TRBJ2-7; maybe TRBD2 (6 bases). The V gene's germline CDR1 is KGHSH and CDR2 LQKENI. The V end lost 6 bases, the J end lost 2 bases, and 14 bases lay between the germline ends. The CDR3 length is 14 residues. The CDR3 is CASSLLRETYEQYF. CDR3 DNA: TGTGCCAGCTCTTTACTCCGGGAGACCTACGAGCAGTACTTC.

The V call is TRBV7-9, the J call TRBJ1-1, with D maybe TRBD1 (6 bases). Germline V gene sequence: CDR1 SEHNR, CDR2 FQNEAQ (reference sequence). Trimming cost V 2 bases and J 4 bases, with 14 bases left between them. CDR3 length: 15 amino acids. The CDR3 region is CASSLLTRRGTEAFF. CDR3 in DNA: TGTGCCAGCAGCTTACTGACCCGCAGGGGCACTGAAGCTTTCTTT.

The chain has TRBV4-1 and TRBJ2-2, with 8 bases lining up with TRBD1. The germline V gene encodes CDR1 MGHRA and CDR2 YSYEKL. This CDR3 comprises 17 residues. The junction had 11 bases not matched to a gene; V was cut back by 1 base and J by 7 bases. Here the CDR3 DNA reads TGCGCCAGCAGCCAAGCGCCCGGGACAGGAGTTGGCGGGGAGCTGTTTTTT. Translating it yields CASSQAPGTGVGGELFF.

The V gene is TRBV28, the J gene TRBJ2-1, with TRBD2 identical over 11 bases. V shed 4 bases, J shed 8 bases, and the junction held 7 bases outside the gene matches. The CDR3 length is 15 residues. Germline V gene sequence: CDR1 MDHEN, CDR2 SYDVKM. The CDR3 sequence: CASSSTSGSLYEQFF. Here the CDR3 DNA reads TGTGCCAGCAGTTCTACTAGCGGGAGTTTGTATGAGCAGTTCTTC.

The CDR3 loop reads CASSRLAGATDTQYF. As DNA, the CDR3 is TGTGCCAGCAGCCGCTTAGCGGGTGCCACAGATACGCAGTATTTT. The V call is TRBV7-9, the J call TRBJ2-3; TRBD2 aligns across 7 bases. V gave up 5 bases and J gave up 2 bases; unmatched junction bases: 7. Germline V gene sequence: CDR1 SEHNR, CDR2 FQNEAQ (reference sequence). This CDR3 is built from 15 residues.

The CDR3 reads CASSLYPTDRGASDTQYF. The CDR3 DNA reads as TGTGCCAGCAGCTTATACCCCACCGACAGGGGAGCGTCAGATACGCAGTATTTT. The chain joins TRBV7-3 to TRBJ2-3; 8 bases match TRBD1. CDR3 length: 18 amino acids. Germline V gene sequence: CDR1 SGHTA, CDR2 FQGTGA. The junction had 14 bases not matched to a gene; V was cut back by 2 bases and J by 4 bases.

The rearrangement uses TRBV28 and TRBJ1-1; TRBD1 is a possible D gene (6 bases). The V gene's germline CDR1 is MDHEN and CDR2 SYDVKM. V was cut by 3 bases and J by 0 bases, with 8 bases left in between. This CDR3 has 14 residues. Here the CDR3 reads CASSLGHLNTEAFF. CDR3 coding DNA: TGTGCCAGCAGTTTGGGACACCTGAACACTGAAGCTTTCTTT. The full variable domain, in which reference TRBV28 and TRBJ1-1 provide the parts outside the CDR3, is DVKVTQSSRYLVKRTGEKVFLECVQDMDHENMFWYRQDPGLGLRLIYFSYDVKMKEKGDIPEGYSVSREKKERFSLILESASTNQTSMYLCASSLGHLNTEAFFGQGTRLTVV.

The V and J genes are TRBV4-2 and TRBJ1-6; TRBD1 matches 10 bases. CDR1 LGHNA and CDR2 YNFKEQ come from the germline V gene. After removal of 1 base from V and 8 bases from J, the junction contained 5 bases not matched to a gene. The CDR3 is made up of 16 amino acids. CDR3 bases: TGTGCCAGCAGCCAAGCGGGACAGGGGATGGATTCACCCCTCCACTTT. Translated: CASSQAGQGMDSPLHF.

This chain connects TRBV19 to TRBJ1-2; TRBD1 matches 7 bases. V lost 1 base to trimming and J lost 1 base; unmatched junction nucleotides: 3. From germline, CDR1 is LNHDA and CDR2 SQIVND (reference sequence). This CDR3 has 15 amino acids. As DNA, the CDR3 is TGTGCCAGTAGTATAGTGGCAGGGGGTAACTATGGCTACACCTTC. Encoded protein: CASSIVAGGNYGYTF.

The J gene is TRBJ2-3, the V gene TRBV5-1, with TRBD1 matching over 7 bases. The V and J ends lost 2 bases and 2 bases, in that order; junction bases with no gene match: 8. Germline assignment: CDR1 SGHRS and CDR2 YFSETQ. The CDR3 spans 16 residues. The CDR3 DNA reads as TGCGCCAGCAGCTTCCGACAGGGACCAGACACAGATACGCAGTATTTT. It codes for CASSFRQGPDTDTQYF.

This chain links TRBV3-1 (or the pseudogene TRBV3-2) with TRBJ1-3; no clear D. Looked up from germline, CDR1 is LGHDT and CDR2 is YNNKEL (reference sequence). This CDR3 has 16 amino acids. V gave up 1 base and J gave up 4 bases, with 14 bases separating them. The DNA for the CDR3 is TGTGCCAGCAGCCAAGTACGCGGTGGTGAGGGAAACACCATATATTTT. Protein product: CASSQVRGGEGNTIYF.

The rearrangement uses TRBV5-1 and TRBJ1-2; TRBD1 might be the D (5 bases). Trimming removed 5 bases at V and 5 bases at J, with 10 bases between. The CDR3 contains 12 residues. The V gene's germline CDR1 is SGHRS and CDR2 YFSETQ. The CDR3 loop is CASRQTEYGYTF. In DNA form, the CDR3 reads TGCGCCAGCAGACAGACAGAGTATGGCTACACCTTC.

CDR3 coding DNA: TGTGCCAGCTCACCAGTTTTGGTAGAGGTCTCCTACGAGCAGTACTTC. Translation: CASSPVLVEVSYEQYF. V usage is TRBV18 and J usage is TRBJ2-7, with unresolved D. CDR1 and CDR2 from the germline V gene are KGHSH and LQKENI. The CDR3 sequence is 16 residues long. Trimming cost V 2 bases and J 0 bases, with 14 bases left between them.

V usage is TRBV21-1 and J usage is TRBJ1-3; the tabulated D call, TRBD1, remains unverified against the DNA. TRBV21-1 counts as a pseudogene. CDR3 length: 17 amino acids. The CDR3 protein is CASKARFGALSGNTIYF. The CDR3 DNA reads TGTGCCAGCAAGGCACGGTTTGGGGCTCTCTCTGGAAACACCATATATTTT.

The chain carries TRBV19 and TRBJ2-5; possibly TRBD2 for D (6 bases). This CDR3 region has 13 residues. Germline V gene data show CDR1 as LNHDA and CDR2 as SQIVND (reference sequence). The V end was cut by 6 bases, the J end by 1 base, with 9 bases between. The CDR3 is CASRRRAQETQYF. CDR3 bases: TGTGCCAGTAGGAGGAGGGCCCAAGAGACCCAGTACTTC.

V gene TRBV30 combines with J gene TRBJ2-1; the D gene is possibly TRBD1 (5 bases). The germline V gene encodes CDR1 GTSNPN and CDR2 SVGIG (reference sequence). V lost 3 bases to trimming and J lost 4 bases, with 19 bases between them. The CDR3 runs to 16 residues. The CDR3: CAWSTLGAVRYNEQFF. In nucleotides, the CDR3 is TGTGCCTGGAGCACGTTAGGGGCGGTCAGATACAATGAGCAGTTCTTC.

This clone was recorded only once. The chain combines TRBV11-2 with TRBJ2-3; D remains ambiguous. The germline CDR1 and CDR2 sequences are SGHAT and FQNNGV. The V gene lost 4 bases and the J gene lost 2 bases, with 7 bases spanning the gap. This CDR3 is 13 amino acids long. CDR3 protein: CASSSHFTDTQYF. The CDR3 coding sequence is TGTGCCAGCAGCTCCCACTTCACAGATACGCAGTATTTT.